This entry describes one TCR beta chain. It has no known antigen specificity. Base qualities are not provided; no much larger clone lies one nucleotide away. The junction carries 14 bases between V and J, which are trimmed by 6 bases and 2 bases respectively. In the germline V gene (reference sequence), CDR1 corresponds to LNHDA and CDR2 to SQIVND. The CDR3 contains 14 residues, cysteine and phenylalanine counted. Of all the DNA, just the CDR3 is kept, 42 bases in frame from base 1. This record comes from a study of blood T cell repertoires in COVID-19 (dated by TCRdb to 2018 to 2020). Background on the whole study: Samples covering the acute and convalescent phases of COVID-19 were provided by collaborators in the United States, Italy and Spain. The samples were drawn from the first 160 participants of the ongoing ImmuneRACE study and from more than 1,000 subjects provided by 6 global collaborators. The material from the prospective study consisted of cDNA or gDNA derived from T cells, B-cell-depleted T cells, or PBMCs. The sample metadata nearly always contained a de-identified subject ID, COVID-19 status, age in years and sex. The repertoires were released in a freely available public database intended as a resource for research on the immune response to SARS-CoV-2. Deeply sampled blood TCRbeta repertoires from subjects exposed to, actively infected with, or recovered from COVID-19 were included in the dataset. Where HLA class I and class II types were available, the types were taken from metadata supplied by the sample provider, not from assay-based typing.

Each collaborating institution followed its own protocols to collect whole blood in K2EDTA tubes. For TCRbeta analysis, collaborators shipped samples as frozen whole blood, isolated PBMCs, or DNA extracted from either of those sample types. TCRbeta CDR3 regions were amplified from genomic DNA using the immunoSEQ Assay, a bias-controlled multiplex PCR. In the authors' own workflow: Within the assay, amplification of reference gene primers was used to estimate how many nucleated cells each sample contained. To quantify the absolute abundance of each unique TCRbeta CDR3 rearrangement, sequence reads were collapsed and filtered. For each sample, productive Simpson clonality was calculated by taking the square root of Simpson's diversity index across productive rearrangements. In TCRdb, the immuneACCESS table is reduced to in-frame sequences with V and J assigned. These tables do not hold every clone; where another copy was compared, an unresolved V gene accounts for under half, and the others remain unexplained. V and J calls and clone size follow that table, whereas D and trimming were derived from the DNA. The sample table lists roughly 150,000 clones, roughly 85% of them with a count of one. The ten most abundant clones make up more than 5% of the sample.

Study-level results and caveats: How much clinical and demographic metadata was included differed by source and by participant, and the metadata was provided uncurated.

The V and J genes are TRBV19 and TRBJ2-7; tentative D gene TRBD2, with 5 bases matching. The sample comprised peripheral blood. This receptor was taken from a human donor in a cohort sampled during active COVID-19. CDR3 protein: CASSELLGPYEQYF. The nucleotides read TGTGCCAGTAGCGAACTACTAGGTCCCTACGAGCAGTACTTC.